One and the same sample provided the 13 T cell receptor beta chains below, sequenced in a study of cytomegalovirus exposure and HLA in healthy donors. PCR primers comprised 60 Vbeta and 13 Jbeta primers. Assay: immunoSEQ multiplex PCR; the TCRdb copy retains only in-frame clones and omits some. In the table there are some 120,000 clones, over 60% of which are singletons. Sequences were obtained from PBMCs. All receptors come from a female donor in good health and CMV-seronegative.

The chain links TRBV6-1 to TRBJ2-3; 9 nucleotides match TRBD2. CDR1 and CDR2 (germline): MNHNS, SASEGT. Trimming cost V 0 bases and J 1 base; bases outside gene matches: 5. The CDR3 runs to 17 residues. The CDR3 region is CASSEASWTSGTDTQYF. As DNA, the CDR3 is TGTGCCAGCAGTGAAGCGTCCTGGACTAGCGGCACAGATACGCAGTATTTT.

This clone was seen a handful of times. The CDR3 loop is CASAMGHNTIYF. CDR3 nucleotides: TGTGCTAGTGCCATGGGCCACAACACCATATATTTT. The rearrangement uses TRBV12-5 and TRBJ1-3; no clear D gene. V was clipped by 7 bases and J by 7 bases, with 11 bases between them. This CDR3 is built from 12 residues. Germline assignment: CDR1 LGHNT and CDR2 FRNRAP.

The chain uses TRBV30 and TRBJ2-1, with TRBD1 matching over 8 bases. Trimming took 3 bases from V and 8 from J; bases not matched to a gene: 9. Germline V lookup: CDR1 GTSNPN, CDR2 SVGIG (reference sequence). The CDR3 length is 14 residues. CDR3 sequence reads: CAWRAGQVFHEQFF. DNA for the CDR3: TGTGCCTGGAGGGCGGGACAGGTTTTCCATGAGCAGTTCTTC. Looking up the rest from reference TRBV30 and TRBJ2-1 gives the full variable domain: SQTIHQWPATLVQPVGSPLSLECTVEGTSNPNLYWYRQAAGRGLQLLFYSVGIGQISSEVPQNLSASRPQDRQFILSSKKLLLSDSGFYLCAWRAGQVFHEQFFGPGTRLTVL.

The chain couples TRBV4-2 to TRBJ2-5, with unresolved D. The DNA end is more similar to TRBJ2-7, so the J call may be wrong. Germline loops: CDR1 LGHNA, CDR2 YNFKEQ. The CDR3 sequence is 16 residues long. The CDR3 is CASSQDFPVVAYEQYF. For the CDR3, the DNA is TGTGCCAGCAGCCAAGATTTTCCGGTAGTCGCCTACGAGCAGTACTTC.

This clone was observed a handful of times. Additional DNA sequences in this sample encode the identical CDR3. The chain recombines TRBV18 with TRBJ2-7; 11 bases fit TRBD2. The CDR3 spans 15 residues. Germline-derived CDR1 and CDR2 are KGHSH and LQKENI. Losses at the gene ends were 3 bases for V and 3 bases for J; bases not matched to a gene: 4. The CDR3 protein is CASSPGLAGGYEQYF. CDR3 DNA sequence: TGTGCCAGCTCACCTGGACTAGCGGGCGGCTACGAGCAGTACTTC. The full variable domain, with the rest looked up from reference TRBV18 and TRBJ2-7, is NAGVMQNPRHLVRRRGQEARLRCSPMKGHSHVYWYRQLPEEGLKFMVYLQKENIIDESGMPKERFSAEFPKEGPSILRIQQVVRGDSAAYFCASSPGLAGGYEQYFGPGTRLTVT.

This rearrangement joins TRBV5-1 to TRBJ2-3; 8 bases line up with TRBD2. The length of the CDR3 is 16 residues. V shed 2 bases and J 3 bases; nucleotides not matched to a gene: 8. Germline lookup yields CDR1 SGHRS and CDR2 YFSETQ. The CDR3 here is CASSFGGSGITDTQYF. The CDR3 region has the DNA TGCGCCAGCAGCTTTGGGGGTAGCGGGATAACAGATACGCAGTATTTT.

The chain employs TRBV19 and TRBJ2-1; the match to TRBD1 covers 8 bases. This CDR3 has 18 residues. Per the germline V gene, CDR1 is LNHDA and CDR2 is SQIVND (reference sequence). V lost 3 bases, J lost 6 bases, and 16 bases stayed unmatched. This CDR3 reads CASSIRGRGQAGSNEQFF. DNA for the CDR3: TGTGCCAGTAGTATCAGGGGGCGAGGCCAGGCAGGGAGCAATGAGCAGTTCTTC.

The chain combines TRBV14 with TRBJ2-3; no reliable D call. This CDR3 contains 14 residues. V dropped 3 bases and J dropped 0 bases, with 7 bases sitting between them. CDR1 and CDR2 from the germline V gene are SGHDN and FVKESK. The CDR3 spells CASSQRGSTDTQYF. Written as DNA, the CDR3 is TGTGCCAGCAGCCAGAGAGGTAGCACAGATACGCAGTATTTT.

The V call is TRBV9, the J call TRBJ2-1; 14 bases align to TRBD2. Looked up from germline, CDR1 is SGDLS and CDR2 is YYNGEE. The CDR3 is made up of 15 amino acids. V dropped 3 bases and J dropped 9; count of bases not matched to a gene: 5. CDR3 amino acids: CASSGGLAGVFEQFF. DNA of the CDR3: TGTGCCAGCAGCGGGGGACTAGCGGGAGTTTTTGAGCAGTTCTTC.

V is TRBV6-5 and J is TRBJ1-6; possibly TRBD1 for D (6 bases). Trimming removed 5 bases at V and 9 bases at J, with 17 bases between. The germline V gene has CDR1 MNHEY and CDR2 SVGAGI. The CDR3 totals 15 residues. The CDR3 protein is CASSRRGGLSSPLHF. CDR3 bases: TGTGCCAGCAGTCGCCGCGGGGGGCTGAGTTCACCCCTCCACTTT.

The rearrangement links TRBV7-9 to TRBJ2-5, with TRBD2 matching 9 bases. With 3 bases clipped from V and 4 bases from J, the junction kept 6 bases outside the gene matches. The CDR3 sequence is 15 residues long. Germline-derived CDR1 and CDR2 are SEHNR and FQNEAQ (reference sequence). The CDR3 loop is CASSLVASGIETQYF. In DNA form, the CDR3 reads TGTGCCAGCAGCTTGGTTGCTAGCGGGATAGAGACCCAGTACTTC.

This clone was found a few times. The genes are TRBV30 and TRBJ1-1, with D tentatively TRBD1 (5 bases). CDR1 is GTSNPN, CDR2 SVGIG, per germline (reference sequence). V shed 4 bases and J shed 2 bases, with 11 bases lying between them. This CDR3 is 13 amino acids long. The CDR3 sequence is CAWKTQGNTEAFF. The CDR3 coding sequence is TGTGCCTGGAAGACCCAGGGCAACACTGAAGCTTTCTTT. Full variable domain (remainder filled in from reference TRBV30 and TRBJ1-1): SQTIHQWPATLVQPVGSPLSLECTVEGTSNPNLYWYRQAAGRGLQLLFYSVGIGQISSEVPQNLSASRPQDRQFILSSKKLLLSDSGFYLCAWKTQGNTEAFFGQGTRLTVV.

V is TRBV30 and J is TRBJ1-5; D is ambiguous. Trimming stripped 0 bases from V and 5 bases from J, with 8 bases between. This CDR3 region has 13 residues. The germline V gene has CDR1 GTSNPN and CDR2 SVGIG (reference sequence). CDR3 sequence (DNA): TGTGCCTGGAGTGTACCGCAGGATCAGCCCCAGCATTTT. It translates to CAWSVPQDQPQHF.